This entry lists 8 T cell receptor beta chains sequenced from one sample in a study of blood T cells in healthy people across ages. Primers used in a second PCR of about 6 to 12 cycles were a sample-barcoded 5' primer and a J-beta primer mix. MiXCR, applied by TCRdb to the 5' RACE reads, yields one record per CDR3 protein. The table lists over a million distinct CDR3 sequences, approximately 42% of them singletons. The sample taken for sequencing was blood. All receptors come from a woman younger than 30 in good health.

The V gene is TRBV20-1, the J gene TRBJ1-2; no definite D call. The CDR3 totals 11 residues. Germline V CDR1 and CDR2: DFQATT, SNEGSKA (reference sequence). Between the trimmed V and J ends, which lost 6 bases and 7 bases, there was a span of 12 bases. CDR3 nucleotides: TGCAGTGCCAAGACCCCAGGTGGCTACACCTTC. Its translation is CSAKTPGGYTF.

The chain uses TRBV9 and TRBJ2-1; TRBD2 might be the D (6 bases). Germline assignment: CDR1 SGDLS and CDR2 YYNGEE. The CDR3 contains 16 residues. The germline V and J ends were trimmed by 0 bases and 3 bases, with 13 bases remaining between them. CDR3 in amino acids: CASSVESRAGYNEQFF. CDR3 sequence (DNA): TGTGCCAGCAGCGTAGAGTCACGAGCGGGCTACAATGAGCAGTTCTTC. Drawing the rest from reference TRBV9 and TRBJ2-1, the complete variable domain is DSGVTQTPKHLITATGQRVTLRCSPRSGDLSVYWYQQSLDQGLQFLIQYYNGEERAKGNILERFSAQQFPDLHSELNLSSLELGDSALYFCASSVESRAGYNEQFFGPGTRLTVL.

This clonotype was counted only a few times. This chain uses TRBV20-1 with TRBJ1-1, with D unclear. Germline-derived CDR1 and CDR2 are DFQATT and SNEGSKA (reference sequence). The CDR3 sequence is 14 residues long. V dropped 3 bases and J dropped 4 bases, with 15 bases sitting between them. DNA of the CDR3: TGCAGTGCTAGCTCCCTTTCAGGCACCACTGAAGCTTTCTTT. It yields the protein CSASSLSGTTEAFF.

This clonotype came up a few times. This chain links TRBV27 with TRBJ1-5; D call uncertain. Germline CDR1 reads MNHEY; CDR2 reads SMNVEV (reference sequence). V was trimmed by 3 bases and J by 3 bases, leaving 15 bases between them. The CDR3 runs 16 residues. The CDR3 DNA is TGTGCCAGCAGTTTGGGCCCAGGACGGAACAATCAGCCCCAGCATTTT. Protein sequence: CASSLGPGRNNQPQHF.

The chain carries TRBV27 and TRBJ1-4, with a weak D call TRBD1 (5 bases). V lost 5 bases, J lost 8 bases, and 15 bases lay in between. This CDR3 comprises 14 residues. The germline gives CDR1 MNHEY, CDR2 SMNVEV (reference sequence). The CDR3 here is CASSHGGAGEKLFF. CDR3 coding DNA: TGTGCCAGCAGTCACGGCGGGGCAGGGGAAAAACTGTTTTTT.

This rearrangement joins TRBV10-3 to TRBJ1-2; 8 bases agree with TRBD1. CDR1 and CDR2 from the germline V gene are ENHRY and SYGVKD. The length of the CDR3 is 16 residues. V gave up 6 bases and J gave up 7 bases; unmatched junction bases: 16. The CDR3 reads CAIRDRDRNPGAGYTF. CDR3 DNA: TGTGCCATCAGGGACCGGGACAGGAACCCTGGGGCTGGCTACACCTTC.

With regard to this clonotype: A read error may produce the germline difference seen at one junction end. The chain combines TRBV10-3 with TRBJ2-7; D is ambiguous. The CDR3 consists of 14 residues. Germline values: CDR1 ENHRY, CDR2 SYGVKD. The CDR3: CAIGEVDGVYEQYF. DNA for the CDR3: TGTGCCATCGGTGAAGTGGACGGAGTTTACGAGCAGTACTTC.

This clonotype was seen only a few times. V is TRBV6-2 or TRBV6-3 and J is TRBJ2-3, with unresolved D. Germline V gene sequence: CDR1 MNHEY, CDR2 SVGEGT. Trimming removed 0 bases from V and 0 bases from J, with 10 bases in between. The CDR3 consists of 16 residues. Here the CDR3 reads CASSYSMGFSTDTQYF. The CDR3 nucleotides read TGTGCCAGCAGTTACTCGATGGGATTCAGCACAGATACGCAGTATTTT.